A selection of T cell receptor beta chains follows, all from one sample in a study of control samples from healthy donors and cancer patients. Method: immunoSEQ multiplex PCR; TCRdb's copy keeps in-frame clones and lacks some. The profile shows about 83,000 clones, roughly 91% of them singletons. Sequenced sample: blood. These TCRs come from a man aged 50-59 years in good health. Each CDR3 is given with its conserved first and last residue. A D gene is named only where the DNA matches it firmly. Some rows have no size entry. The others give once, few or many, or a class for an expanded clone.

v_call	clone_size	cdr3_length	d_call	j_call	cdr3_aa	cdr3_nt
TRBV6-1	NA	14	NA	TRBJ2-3	CASSDNGGWDTQYF	TGTGCCAGCAGTGACAACGGGGGTTGGGATACGCAGTATTTT
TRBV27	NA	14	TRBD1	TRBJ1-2	CASSSGTGGYGYTF	TGTGCCAGCAGTTCCGGGACAGGAGGGTATGGCTACACCTTC
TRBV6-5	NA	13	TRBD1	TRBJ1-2	CASSRTGEYGYTF	TGTGCCAGCAGCCGGACAGGAGAATATGGCTACACCTTC
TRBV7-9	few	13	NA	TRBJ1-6	CASHAGTNSPLHF	TGTGCCAGCCATGCGGGCACGAATTCACCCCTCCACTTT
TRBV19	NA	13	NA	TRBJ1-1	CASMRAMNTEAFF	TGTGCCAGTATGAGGGCGATGAACACTGAAGCTTTCTTT
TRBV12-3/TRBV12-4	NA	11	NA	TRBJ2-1	CASSLSDEQFF	TGTGCCAGCAGTTTGTCCGATGAGCAGTTCTTC
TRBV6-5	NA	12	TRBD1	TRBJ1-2	CASEGTVYGYTF	TGTGCCAGCGAGGGGACAGTCTATGGCTACACCTTC
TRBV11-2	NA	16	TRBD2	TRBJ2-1	CASSSAGTNRLNEQFF	TGTGCCAGCAGCTCAGCGGGGACCAACAGACTAAATGAGCAGTTCTTC
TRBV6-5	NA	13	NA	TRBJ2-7	CASSKGSSYEQYF	TGTGCCAGCAGTAAGGGGAGCTCCTACGAGCAGTACTTC
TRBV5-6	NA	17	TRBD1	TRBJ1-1	CASSLLTGGGRSTEAFF	TGTGCCAGCAGCTTGCTGACAGGGGGTGGGAGGAGCACTGAAGCTTTCTTT
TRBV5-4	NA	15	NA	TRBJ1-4	CASSLMLGGGEKLFF	TGTGCCAGCAGCTTGATGTTAGGGGGAGGTGAAAAACTGTTTTTT
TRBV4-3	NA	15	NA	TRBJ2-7	CASSQGVAVTYEQYF	TGCGCCAGCAGCCAAGGGGTAGCTGTAACCTACGAGCAGTACTTC
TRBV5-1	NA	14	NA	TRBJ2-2	CASSLRIGTGELFF	TGCGCCAGCAGCTTGCGGATAGGCACCGGGGAGCTGTTTTTT
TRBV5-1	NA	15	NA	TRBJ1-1	CASSLEPGVAPEAFF	TGCGCCAGCAGCTTAGAACCAGGGGTGGCCCCTGAAGCTTTCTTT
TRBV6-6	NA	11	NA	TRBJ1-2	CASLWRYGYTF	TGTGCGAGCCTATGGCGCTATGGCTACACCTTC
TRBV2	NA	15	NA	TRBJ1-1	CATHREPPGATEAFF	TGTGCCACCCATCGGGAACCCCCTGGGGCCACTGAAGCTTTCTTT
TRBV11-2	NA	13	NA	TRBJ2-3	CASSSPGTDTQYF	TGTGCCAGCAGCTCCCCCGGCACAGATACGCAGTATTTT
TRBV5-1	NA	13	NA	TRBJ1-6	CASSRNNNSPLHF	TGCGCCAGCAGCCGAAATAATAATTCACCCCTCCACTTT
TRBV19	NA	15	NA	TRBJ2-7	CASSIRGTGTYEQYF	TGTGCCAGTAGTATTCGTGGGACGGGGACCTACGAGCAGTACTTC
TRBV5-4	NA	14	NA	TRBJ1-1	CASSLGQGGYEAFF	TGTGCCAGCAGCTTGGGGCAGGGCGGATATGAAGCTTTCTTT
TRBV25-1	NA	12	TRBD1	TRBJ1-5	CASSVGQEPQHF	TGTGCCAGCAGTGTTGGACAGGAGCCCCAGCATTTT
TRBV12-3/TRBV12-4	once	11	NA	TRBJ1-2	CAGAQNYGYTF	TGTGCCGGGGCACAAAACTATGGCTACACCTTC
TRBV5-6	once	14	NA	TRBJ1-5	CASSLGQSNQPQHF	TGTGCCAGCAGCTTAGGACAGAGCAATCAGCCCCAGCATTTT
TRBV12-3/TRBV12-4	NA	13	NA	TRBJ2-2	CASSLRGTGELFF	TGTGCCAGCAGTTTGAGGGGAACCGGGGAGCTGTTTTTT
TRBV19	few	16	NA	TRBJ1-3	CASSIRRLRSGNTIYF	TGTGCCAGTAGCATACGGCGACTACGCTCTGGAAACACCATATATTTT
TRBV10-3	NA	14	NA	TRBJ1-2	CAIRADKGNYGYTF	TGTGCCATTCGGGCAGACAAAGGAAACTATGGCTACACCTTC
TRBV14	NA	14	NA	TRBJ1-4	CASRTTPGTEKLFF	TGTGCCAGCAGGACGACCCCAGGGACTGAAAAACTGTTTTTT
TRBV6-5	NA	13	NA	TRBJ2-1	CASSHGAYNEQFF	TGTGCCAGCAGCCACGGCGCCTACAATGAGCAGTTCTTC
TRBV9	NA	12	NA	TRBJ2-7	CASSDSSYEQYF	TGTGCCAGCAGCGACAGTTCCTACGAGCAGTACTTC
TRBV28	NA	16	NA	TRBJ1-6	CASSLQSGSYNSPLHF	TGTGCCAGCAGTTTACAAAGCGGCTCCTATAATTCACCCCTCCACTTT
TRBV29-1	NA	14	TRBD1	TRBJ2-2	CSAKDRANTGELFF	TGCAGCGCTAAGGACAGGGCGAACACCGGGGAGCTGTTTTTT
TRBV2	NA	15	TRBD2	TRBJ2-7	CASSWTSGGAGEQYF	TGTGCCAGCAGTTGGACTAGCGGGGGGGCAGGGGAGCAGTACTTC
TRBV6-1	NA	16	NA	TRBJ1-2	CASSEAELIPNYGYTF	TGTGCCAGCAGTGAAGCGGAATTAATCCCTAACTATGGCTACACCTTC
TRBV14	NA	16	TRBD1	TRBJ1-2	CASSQDRFGQVDGYTF	TGTGCCAGCAGCCAAGATAGATTCGGACAGGTAGATGGCTACACCTTC
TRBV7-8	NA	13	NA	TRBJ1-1	CASSLGANTEAFF	TGTGCCAGCAGCTTAGGAGCTAACACTGAAGCTTTCTTT
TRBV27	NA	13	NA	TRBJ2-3	CASSLWRADTQYF	TGTGCCAGCAGTTTATGGCGCGCAGATACGCAGTATTTT
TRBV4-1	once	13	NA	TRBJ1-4	CASSRGTTEKLFF	TGCGCCAGTAGCAGGGGAACCACGGAAAAACTGTTTTTT
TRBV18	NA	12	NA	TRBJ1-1	CASSQQGLTTFF	TGTGCCAGCTCACAACAGGGACTGACAACTTTCTTT
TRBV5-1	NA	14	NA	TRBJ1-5	CASSLDGGNQPQHF	TGCGCCAGCAGCTTGGATGGGGGTAATCAGCCCCAGCATTTT
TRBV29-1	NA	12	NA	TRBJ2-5	CSIITQLGTQYF	TGCAGTATAATAACTCAGCTAGGGACCCAGTACTTC
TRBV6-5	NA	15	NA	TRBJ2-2	CASSRGAPLPGELFF	TGTGCCAGCAGTCGCGGGGCACCCCTACCCGGGGAGCTGTTTTTT
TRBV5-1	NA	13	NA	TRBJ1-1	CASSLWGDTEAFF	TGCGCCAGCAGCTTGTGGGGGGACACTGAAGCTTTCTTT
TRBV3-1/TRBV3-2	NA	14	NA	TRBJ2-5	CASSRQTGQETQYF	TGTGCCAGCAGCCGTCAGACCGGCCAAGAGACCCAGTACTTC
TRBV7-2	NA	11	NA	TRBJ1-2	CASSQRYGYTF	TGTGCCAGCAGCCAAAGATATGGCTACACCTTC
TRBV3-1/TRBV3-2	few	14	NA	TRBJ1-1	CASRTGRGSTEAFF	TGTGCCAGCAGAACAGGGCGGGGGAGCACTGAAGCTTTCTTT
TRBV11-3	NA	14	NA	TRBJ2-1	CASSLRGLDNEQFF	TGTGCCAGCAGCTTAAGGGGCCTCGACAATGAGCAGTTCTTC
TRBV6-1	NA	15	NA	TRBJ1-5	CASSDQQAGSQPQHF	TGTGCCAGCAGTGACCAACAGGCCGGGAGTCAGCCCCAGCATTTT
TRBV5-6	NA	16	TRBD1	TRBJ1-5	CASSLRTGLGHQPQHF	TGTGCCAGCAGCCTACGGACAGGTCTGGGCCACCAGCCCCAGCATTTT
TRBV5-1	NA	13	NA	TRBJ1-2	CASSYEGRRGYTF	TGCGCCAGCAGTTATGAGGGGCGCAGGGGCTACACCTTC
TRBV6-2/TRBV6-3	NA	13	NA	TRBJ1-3	CASSSTAGNTIYF	TGTGCCAGCAGTTCTACAGCGGGTAACACCATATATTTT
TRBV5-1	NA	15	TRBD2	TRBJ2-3	CASSPRGGSTDTQYF	TGCGCCAGCAGCCCCCGGGGGGGCAGCACAGATACGCAGTATTTT
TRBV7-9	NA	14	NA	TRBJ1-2	CASSFDGSNYGYTF	TGTGCCAGCAGCTTTGATGGCTCTAACTATGGCTACACCTTC
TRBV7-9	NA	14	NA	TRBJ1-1	CASSLGTENTEAFF	TGTGCCAGCAGCTTAGGAACAGAGAACACTGAAGCTTTCTTT
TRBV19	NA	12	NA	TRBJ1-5	CASTDSNQPQHF	TGTGCCAGTACGGATAGCAATCAGCCCCAGCATTTT